Sequencing of this TCR beta chain was carried out in a study of chemoradiotherapy in HPV16-positive cancers. About the research overall: Functional T-cell assays on two HPV16-positive patients' cells defined candidate HPV-specific clones and common TCR motifs. Points from the study as a whole: For HPV16-positive patients, expanding HPV-responsive T cells associated with longer recurrence-free survival.

Notes on this clone: Its target is unknown.

Trimming pared 2 bases from V and 2 bases from J, leaving 13 bases between. The CDR3 covers 16 residues. Germline V CDR1 and CDR2: SGHRS, YFSETQ. Profiling relied on immunoSEQ multiplex PCR, and the TCRdb table lists in-frame clones only, not all of them. The data show 8,300 or so clones, approximately 70% seen once. Repertoires were sampled repeatedly during chemoradiotherapy. The sample consisted of tumor tissue, taken from a patient who underwent chemoradiotherapy. The V and J genes are TRBV5-1 and TRBJ2-2; perhaps TRBD1 as D (6 bases). The source of this sequence is a human donor with HPV-associated anogenital cancer. Here the CDR3 reads CASSLQPGTNTGELFF. The CDR3 DNA sequence: TGCGCCAGCAGCTTACAACCCGGGACAAACACCGGGGAGCTGTTTTTT.